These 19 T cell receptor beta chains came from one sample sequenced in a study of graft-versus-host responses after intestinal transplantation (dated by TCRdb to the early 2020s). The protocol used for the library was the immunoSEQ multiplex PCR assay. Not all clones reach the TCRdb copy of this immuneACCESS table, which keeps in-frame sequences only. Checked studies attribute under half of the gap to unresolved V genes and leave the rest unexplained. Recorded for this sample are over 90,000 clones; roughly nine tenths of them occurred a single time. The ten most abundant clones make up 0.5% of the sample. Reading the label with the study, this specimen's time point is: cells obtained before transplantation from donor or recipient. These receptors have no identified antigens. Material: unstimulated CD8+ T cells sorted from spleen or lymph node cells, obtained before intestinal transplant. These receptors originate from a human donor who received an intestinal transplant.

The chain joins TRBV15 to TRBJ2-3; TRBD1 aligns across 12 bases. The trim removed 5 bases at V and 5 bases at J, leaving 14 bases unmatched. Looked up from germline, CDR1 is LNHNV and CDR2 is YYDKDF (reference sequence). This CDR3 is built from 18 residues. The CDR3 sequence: CATSWGPGQGAPGDTQYF. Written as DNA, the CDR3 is TGTGCCACCAGCTGGGGTCCGGGACAGGGGGCGCCAGGAGATACGCAGTATTTT. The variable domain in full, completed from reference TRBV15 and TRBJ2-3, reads DAMVIQNPRYQVTQFGKPVTLSCSQTLNHNVMYWYQQKSSQAPKLLFHYYDKDFNNEADTPDNFQSRRPNTSFCFLDIRSPGLGDTAMYLCATSWGPGQGAPGDTQYFGPGTRLTVL.

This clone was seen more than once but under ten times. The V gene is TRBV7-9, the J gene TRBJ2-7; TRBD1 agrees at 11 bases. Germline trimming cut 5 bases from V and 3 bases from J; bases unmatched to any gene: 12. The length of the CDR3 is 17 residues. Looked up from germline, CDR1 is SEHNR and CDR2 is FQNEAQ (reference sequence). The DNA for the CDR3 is TGTGCCAGCAGCAGTACACGGACAGGGGGCGAAGTCTACGAGCAGTACTTC. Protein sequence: CASSSTRTGGEVYEQYF.

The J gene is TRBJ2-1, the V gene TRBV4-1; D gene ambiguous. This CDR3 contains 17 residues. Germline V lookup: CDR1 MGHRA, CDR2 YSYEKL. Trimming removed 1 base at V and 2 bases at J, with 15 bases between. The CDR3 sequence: CASSQVPLVGTYNEQFF. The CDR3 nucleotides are TGCGCCAGCAGCCAAGTTCCCCTAGTCGGAACCTACAATGAGCAGTTCTTC.

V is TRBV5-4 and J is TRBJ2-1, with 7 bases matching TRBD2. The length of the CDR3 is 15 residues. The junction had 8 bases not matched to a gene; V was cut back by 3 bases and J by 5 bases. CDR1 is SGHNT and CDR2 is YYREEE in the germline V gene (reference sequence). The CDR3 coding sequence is TGTGCCAGCAGCTGGGCGCCTAGCGGCCACAATGAGCAGTTCTTC. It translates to CASSWAPSGHNEQFF.

This chain's CDR3 is CASNVPGYEAFF. The DNA for the CDR3 is TGTGCCAGCAACGTCCCGGGTTACGAAGCTTTCTTT. The V and J genes are TRBV6-1 and TRBJ1-1; no reliable D call. V lost 7 bases and J lost 8, with 14 bases in between. The CDR3 contains 12 residues. Germline V gene data show CDR1 as MNHNS and CDR2 as SASEGT.

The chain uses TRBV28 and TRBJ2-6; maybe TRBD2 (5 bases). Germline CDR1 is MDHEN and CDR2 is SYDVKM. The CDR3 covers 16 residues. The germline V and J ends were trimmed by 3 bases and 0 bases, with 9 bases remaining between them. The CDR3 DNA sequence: TGTGCCAGCAGTTTCGAGGGCAACTCTGGGGCCAACGTCCTGACTTTC. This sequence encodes CASSFEGNSGANVLTF.

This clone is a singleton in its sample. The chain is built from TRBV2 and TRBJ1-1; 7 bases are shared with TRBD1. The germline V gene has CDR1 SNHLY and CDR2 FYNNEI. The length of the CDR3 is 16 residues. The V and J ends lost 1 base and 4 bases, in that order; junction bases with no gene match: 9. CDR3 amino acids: CASSEGTGAGSTEAFF. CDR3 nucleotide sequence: TGTGCCAGCAGTGAAGGGACAGGAGCTGGTAGCACTGAAGCTTTCTTT.

CDR3 loop: CASSQDRGGATDTQYF. The CDR3 nucleotides read TGCGCCAGCAGCCAAGATCGAGGGGGGGCCACAGATACGCAGTATTTT. This sequence joins TRBV4-3 and TRBJ2-3; TRBD2 is a possible D gene (7 bases). V lost 0 bases to trimming and J lost 2 bases, with 12 bases between them. Germline CDR1 LGHNA, CDR2 YSLEER. The CDR3 runs to 16 residues.

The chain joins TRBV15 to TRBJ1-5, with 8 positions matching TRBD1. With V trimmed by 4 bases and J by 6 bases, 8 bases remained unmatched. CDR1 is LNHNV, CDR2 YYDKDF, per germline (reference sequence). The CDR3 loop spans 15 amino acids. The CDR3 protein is CATSTTGGRRQPQHF. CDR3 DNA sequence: TGTGCCACCAGCACTACAGGGGGTCGGCGTCAGCCCCAGCATTTT.

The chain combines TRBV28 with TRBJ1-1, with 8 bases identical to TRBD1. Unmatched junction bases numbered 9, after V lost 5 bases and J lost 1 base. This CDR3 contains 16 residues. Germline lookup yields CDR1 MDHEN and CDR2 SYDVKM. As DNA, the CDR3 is TGTGCCAGCAGTCTCCTCCAGGGGGCTGGGAACACTGAAGCTTTCTTT. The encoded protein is CASSLLQGAGNTEAFF.

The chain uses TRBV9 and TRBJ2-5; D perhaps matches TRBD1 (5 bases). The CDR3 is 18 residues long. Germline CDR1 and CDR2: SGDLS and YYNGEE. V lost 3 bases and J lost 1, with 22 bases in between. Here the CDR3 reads CASSAGMGRAQPQETQYF. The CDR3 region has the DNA TGTGCCAGCAGCGCAGGGATGGGCAGGGCCCAACCCCAAGAGACCCAGTACTTC.

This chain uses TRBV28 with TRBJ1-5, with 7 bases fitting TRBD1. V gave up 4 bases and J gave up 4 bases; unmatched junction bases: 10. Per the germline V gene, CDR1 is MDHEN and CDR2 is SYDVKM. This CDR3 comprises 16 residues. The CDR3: CASSSSRTGPNQPQHF. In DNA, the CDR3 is TGTGCCAGCAGTTCCTCCCGGACAGGACCAAATCAGCCCCAGCATTTT.

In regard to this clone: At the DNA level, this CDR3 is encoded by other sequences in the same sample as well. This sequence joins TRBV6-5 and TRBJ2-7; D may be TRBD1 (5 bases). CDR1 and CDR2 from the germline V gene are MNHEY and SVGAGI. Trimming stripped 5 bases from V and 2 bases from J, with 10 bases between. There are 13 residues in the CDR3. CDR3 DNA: TGTGCCAGCAGTGCAAGGGGCCCCTACGAGCAGTACTTC. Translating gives CASSARGPYEQYF.

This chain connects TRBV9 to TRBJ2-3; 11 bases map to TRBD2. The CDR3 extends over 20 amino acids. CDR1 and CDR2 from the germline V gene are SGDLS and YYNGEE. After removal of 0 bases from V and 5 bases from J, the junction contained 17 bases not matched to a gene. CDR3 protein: CASSVATGIAGGQEGDTQYF. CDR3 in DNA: TGTGCCAGCAGCGTAGCTACGGGGATAGCGGGGGGGCAAGAGGGAGATACGCAGTATTTT.

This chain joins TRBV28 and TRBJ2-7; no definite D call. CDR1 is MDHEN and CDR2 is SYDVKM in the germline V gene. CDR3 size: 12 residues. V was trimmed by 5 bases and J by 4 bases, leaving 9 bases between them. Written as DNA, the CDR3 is TGTGCCAGCAGTCCATCCAGATACGAGCAGTACTTC. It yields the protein CASSPSRYEQYF.

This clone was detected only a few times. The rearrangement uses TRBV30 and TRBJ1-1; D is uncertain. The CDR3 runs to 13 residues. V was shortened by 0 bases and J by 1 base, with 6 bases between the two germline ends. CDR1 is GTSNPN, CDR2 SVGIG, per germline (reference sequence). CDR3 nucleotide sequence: TGTGCCTGGAGTGTACGGGGGAACACTGAAGCTTTCTTT. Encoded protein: CAWSVRGNTEAFF.

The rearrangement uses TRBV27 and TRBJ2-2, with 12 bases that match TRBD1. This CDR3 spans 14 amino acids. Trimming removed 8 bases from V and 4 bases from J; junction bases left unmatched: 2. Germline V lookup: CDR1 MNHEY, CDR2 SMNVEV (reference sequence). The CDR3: CASGTGGRTGELFF. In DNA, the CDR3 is TGTGCCAGCGGGACAGGGGGCCGCACCGGGGAGCTGTTTTTT.

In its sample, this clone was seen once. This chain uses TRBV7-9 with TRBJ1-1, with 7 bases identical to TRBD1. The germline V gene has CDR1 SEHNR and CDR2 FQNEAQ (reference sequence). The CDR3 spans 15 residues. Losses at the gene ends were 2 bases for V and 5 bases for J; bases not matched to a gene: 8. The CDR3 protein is CASSLTGEGDTEAFF. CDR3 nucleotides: TGTGCCAGCAGCTTAACAGGGGAAGGGGATACTGAAGCTTTCTTT.

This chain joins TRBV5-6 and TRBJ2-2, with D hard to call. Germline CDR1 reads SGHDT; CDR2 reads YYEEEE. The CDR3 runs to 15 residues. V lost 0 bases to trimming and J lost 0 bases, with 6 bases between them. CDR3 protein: CASSLGAANTGELFF. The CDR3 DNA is TGTGCCAGCAGCTTGGGGGCAGCGAACACCGGGGAGCTGTTTTTT.